Listed below are T cell receptor beta chains from one sample, sequenced in a study of regulatory T cells in long-lasting Graves disease. TCRdb re-called the multiplex PCR reads through MiXCR, storing one row per CDR3 protein. The data contain 400,000 to 500,000 distinct CDR3 sequences, around 15% of them singletons. These data are also associated with another study on T cells in Graves' hyperthyroidism and ophthalmopathy.

Sequencing used peripheral blood mononuclear cells (PBMCs), obtained at new diagnosis, from a patient treated with antithyroid drugs. The source is a woman in her 50s with Graves disease. Each CDR3 is given with its conserved first and last residue. The D gene is left open where the match is weak. Expanded clones get a size class; other rows say once, few or many, or leave the size out.

v_call	clone_size	d_call	j_call	cdr3_nt	cdr3_aa
TRBV13	NA	TRBD1	TRBJ1-1	TGTGCCAGCAGCATGGGACAGGGAACTATAATGAACACTGAAGCTTTCTTT	CASSMGQGTIMNTEAFF
TRBV11-2	many	NA	TRBJ2-5	TGTGCCAGCAGCTTAGAGATAGTAGCGCAAGAGACCCAGTACTTC	CASSLEIVAQETQYF
TRBV6-2/TRBV6-3	many	NA	TRBJ2-2	TGTGCCAGCACTGATATCGGGGGGCCCAACACCGGGGAGCTGTTTTTT	CASTDIGGPNTGELFF
TRBV5-1	few	NA	TRBJ1-3	TGCGCCAGCAGCTTGGACACTAGTCGAAACACCATATATTTT	CASSLDTSRNTIYF
TRBV2	many	TRBD1	TRBJ2-5	TGTGCCAGCAGAGGACGACAGGGAGTGGGGACCCAGTACTTC	CASRGRQGVGTQYF
TRBV10-3	few	NA	TRBJ1-6	TGTGCCATCAGTGGGGGGGCGGACTATAATTCACCCCTCCACTTT	CAISGGADYNSPLHF
TRBV28	NA	TRBD2	TRBJ2-2	TGTGCCAGCAGTAGACTACCCTTAGCGGGAGCCCACAGTACCGGGGAGCTGTTTTTT	CASSRLPLAGAHSTGELFF
TRBV7-9	few	TRBD1	TRBJ1-5	TGTGCCAGCAGCTTCGGACAGGTCGGTCGTCAGCCCCAGCATTTT	CASSFGQVGRQPQHF
TRBV7-3	many	NA	TRBJ1-2	TGTGCCAGCAGCCCGGAGTCCGGAGTCAGGGACGGCTACACCTTC	CASSPESGVRDGYTF
TRBV18	many	NA	TRBJ1-5	TGTGCCAGCTCACACGCAGGGGTTCGGAATCAGCCCCAGCATTTT	CASSHAGVRNQPQHF
TRBV3-1	NA	NA	TRBJ1-1	TGTGCCAGCAGCCTTCAAGGGTCGGGGAACACTGAAGCTTTCTTT	CASSLQGSGNTEAFF
TRBV6-2/TRBV6-3	many	NA	TRBJ2-3	TGTGCCAGCAGTTACTCGAGGGAGAGGCCCCCAGATACGCAGTATTTT	CASSYSRERPPDTQYF
TRBV13	few	NA	TRBJ1-1	TGTGCCAGCAGCTTAGGGTCCGGGACAATGTACACTGAAGCTTTCTTT	CASSLGSGTMYTEAFF
TRBV5-5	NA	NA	TRBJ1-3	TGTGCCAGCAGCTTGGACGGGACACCAGCTAGTCCTGGAAACACCATATATTTT	CASSLDGTPASPGNTIYF
TRBV29-1	NA	NA	TRBJ1-4	TGCAGCGTGTGGGGAGTGGGAACTAATGAAAAACTGTTTTTT	CSVWGVGTNEKLFF
TRBV29-1	NA	TRBD2	TRBJ2-1	TGCAGCGGAGCCCCTAGCGGGCTATACAATGAGCAGTTCTTC	CSGAPSGLYNEQFF
TRBV5-5	NA	NA	TRBJ1-3	TGTGCCAGCAGTGCTTTTCTCGCCGGGAACACCATATATTTT	CASSAFLAGNTIYF
TRBV10-3	many	TRBD1	TRBJ1-2	TGTGCCATCAGTGAGGGTGGACAGGGGTCCTTTGGCTACACCTTC	CAISEGGQGSFGYTF